A single sample is the source of the 32 T cell receptor beta chains below, sequenced in a study of blood T cell repertoires in COVID-19. Libraries were prepared by immunoSEQ multiplex PCR; TCRdb keeps only in-frame clonotypes and omits some of them. The data contain tens of thousands of clones, approximately 80% of them seen just once; the ten biggest clones take up about three fifths. Sequencing was carried out using peripheral blood. These receptors came from a man of 80 years or more with acute or convalescent COVID-19.

In this sample, this clone turned up once. The J gene is TRBJ1-2, the V gene TRBV5-6; 8 nucleotides agree with TRBD1. In germline, CDR1 is SGHDT, CDR2 YYEEEE. The CDR3 length is 16 residues. The ends lost 0 bases at V and 8 bases at J; junction bases unmatched: 12. CDR3 residues: CASSLANFQGALGYTF. In nucleotides, the CDR3 is TGTGCCAGCAGCTTGGCCAATTTTCAGGGGGCGCTGGGCTACACCTTC. Using reference TRBV5-6 and TRBJ1-2 for the parts outside the CDR3, the full variable domain is DAGVTQSPTHLIKTRGQQVTLRCSPKSGHDTVSWYQQALGQGPQFIFQYYEEEERQRGNFPDRFSGHQFPNYSSELNVNALLLGDSALYLCASSLANFQGALGYTFGSGTRLTVV.

This chain uses TRBV5-1 with TRBJ2-1, with TRBD2 identical over 12 bases. The V gene's germline CDR1 is SGHRS and CDR2 YFSETQ. Trimming removed 4 bases from V and 8 bases from J; junction bases left unmatched: 7. CDR3 length: 15 amino acids. CDR3 residues: CASSVTSGSYDEQFF. The CDR3 DNA follows: TGCGCCAGCAGCGTGACTAGCGGGAGTTACGATGAGCAGTTCTTC.

The rearrangement uses TRBV12-3 or TRBV12-4 and TRBJ1-1; D is uncertain. The CDR3 is 13 residues long. The germline V and J ends were trimmed by 5 bases and 2 bases, with 9 bases remaining between them. The CDR3 region has the DNA TGTGCCAGCAGTGCCCGAGCTAACACTGAAGCTTTCTTT. This encodes CASSARANTEAFF.

This clone was counted only a few times. The chain uses TRBV5-8 and TRBJ2-5; 12 bases are a match to TRBD1. V was clipped by 0 bases and J by 4 bases; unmatched bases: 16. The CDR3 totals 20 residues. The V gene's germline CDR1 is SGHTS and CDR2 YDEGEE. In nucleotides, the CDR3 is TGTGCCAGCAGCTTGGCAGGGACAGGGGGCTGGGGCACTAGAGCAGAGACCCAGTACTTC. This sequence encodes CASSLAGTGGWGTRAETQYF.

The chain is built from TRBV28 and TRBJ2-1; D is uncertain. The germline V and J ends were trimmed by 6 bases and 3 bases, with 3 bases remaining between them. This CDR3 has 11 residues. From germline, CDR1 is MDHEN and CDR2 SYDVKM. The CDR3, as DNA: TGTGCCAGCAGCAACTACAATGAGCAGTTCTTC. Its translation is CASSNYNEQFF.

V is TRBV4-1 and J is TRBJ2-1; TRBD2 matches 11 bases. Germline-derived CDR1 and CDR2 are MGHRA and YSYEKL. The CDR3 covers 15 residues. V shed 4 bases, J shed 12 bases, and the junction held 11 bases outside the gene matches. The CDR3 DNA sequence: TGCGCCAGCAGCCTTTTAGCGGGAGGGCCAAGTGGGCAGTTCTTC. Translated: CASSLLAGGPSGQFF.

This clone turned up a few times. V gene TRBV7-2 combines with J gene TRBJ2-2; 7 nucleotides align to TRBD1. V dropped 5 bases and J dropped 6; count of bases not matched to a gene: 3. CDR3 size: 13 residues. Germline values: CDR1 SGHTA, CDR2 FQGNSA. CDR3 sequence (DNA): TGTGCCAGCAGCACGGGACAGTCCGGGGAGCTGTTTTTT. It codes for CASSTGQSGELFF.

The V call is TRBV30, the J call TRBJ1-6; no clear D. Germline V gene lookup returns CDR1 GTSNPN and CDR2 SVGIG (reference sequence). The V end lost 4 bases, the J end lost 7 bases, and 14 bases lay between the germline ends. The CDR3 sequence is 14 residues long. DNA for the CDR3: TGTGCCTGGACCGAGGGAGATCCCAATTCACCCCTCCACTTT. Protein sequence: CAWTEGDPNSPLHF.

V gene TRBV6-5 combines with J gene TRBJ1-5, with 8 bases identical to TRBD1. Germline CDR1 reads MNHEY; CDR2 reads SVGAGI. Losses at the gene ends were 5 bases for V and 6 bases for J; bases not matched to a gene: 6. CDR3 length: 14 amino acids. The CDR3 sequence is CASSMDRVSQPQHF. The CDR3 nucleotides are TGTGCCAGCAGTATGGACAGGGTGAGTCAGCCCCAGCATTTT.

The chain uses TRBV5-4 and TRBJ1-2, with TRBD1 identical over 8 bases. CDR3 length: 17 amino acids. CDR1 is SGHNT and CDR2 is YYREEE in the germline V gene (reference sequence). J lost 4 bases, V lost 2 bases, and 13 bases had no gene match. CDR3 DNA sequence: TGTGCCAGCAGCTTAGGGGCAGGGGGCATAGGTGGCTATGGCTACACCTTC. It is translated as CASSLGAGGIGGYGYTF.

J is TRBJ2-3 and V is TRBV29-1; 7 nucleotides match TRBD1. V lost 5 bases, J lost 4 bases, and 3 bases stayed unmatched. The CDR3 runs to 12 residues. Germline V CDR1 and CDR2: SQVTM, ANQGSEA. CDR3 nucleotides: TGCAGCGTTAATCAGGGGGCAGATACGCAGTATTTT. Protein: CSVNQGADTQYF.

The genes are TRBV3-1 (or the pseudogene TRBV3-2) and TRBJ1-3, with D possibly being TRBD1 (5 bases). CDR1 and CDR2 from the germline V gene are LGHDT and YNNKEL (reference sequence). The V end lost 5 bases, the J end lost 2 bases, and 13 bases lay between the germline ends. The CDR3 consists of 15 residues. As DNA, the CDR3 is TGTGCCAGCAGCACAACCGGGACTGCTGGAAACACCATATATTTT. It codes for CASSTTGTAGNTIYF.

This chain connects TRBV7-3 to TRBJ2-5, with D maybe TRBD1 (6 bases). CDR3 size: 15 residues. Germline V gene sequence: CDR1 SGHTA, CDR2 FQGTGA. V gave up 2 bases and J gave up 4 bases, with 14 bases separating them. CDR3 bases: TGTGCCAGCAGCTTAGGACAGACCTCCTTAGAGACCCAGTACTTC. Encoded protein: CASSLGQTSLETQYF.

The rearrangement links TRBV18 to TRBJ2-1; 9 bases align to TRBD1. The CDR3 is 15 amino acids. Trimming took 6 bases from V and 3 from J; bases not matched to a gene: 6. Germline V gene data show CDR1 as KGHSH and CDR2 as LQKENI. CDR3 amino acids: CASSPLDRGYNEQFF. The CDR3 coding sequence is TGTGCCAGCTCCCCGTTGGACAGGGGCTACAATGAGCAGTTCTTC.

The chain uses TRBV27 and TRBJ2-3; no clear D. CDR3 length: 13 amino acids. V was pared by 6 bases and J by 1 base, with 8 bases between. Germline-derived CDR1 and CDR2 are MNHEY and SMNVEV (reference sequence). The CDR3 loop reads CASRTWGTDTQYF. The CDR3 nucleotides read TGTGCCAGCAGGACTTGGGGCACAGATACGCAGTATTTT.

The chain employs TRBV28 and TRBJ2-7, with 11 bases lining up with TRBD1. Losses at the gene ends were 8 bases for V and 4 bases for J; bases not matched to a gene: 10. This CDR3 region has 15 residues. Germline CDR1 MDHEN, CDR2 SYDVKM. The CDR3 spells CASSQPGTGGYEQYF. The CDR3 nucleotides are TGTGCCAGCTCCCAGCCCGGGACAGGGGGGTACGAGCAGTACTTC.

DNA for the CDR3: TGTGCCAGCAGCTCCACAGCGGGATTACACACAGATACGCAGTATTTT. This encodes CASSSTAGLHTDTQYF. The J gene is TRBJ2-3, the V gene TRBV11-2; 7 positions agree with TRBD2. After removal of 4 bases from V and 2 bases from J, the junction contained 9 bases not matched to a gene. Per germline, CDR1 SGHAT and CDR2 FQNNGV. The CDR3 runs to 16 residues.

The chain has TRBV24-1 and TRBJ2-1, with D possibly TRBD2 on 5 matching bases. Trimming removed 5 bases from V and 8 bases from J, with 21 bases in between. Germline values: CDR1 KGHDR, CDR2 SFDVKD. The CDR3 extends over 16 amino acids. Here the CDR3 reads CATSVAGVPGGDEQFF. DNA for the CDR3: TGTGCCACCAGTGTCGCTGGGGTCCCCGGAGGTGATGAGCAGTTCTTC.

The chain uses TRBV5-1 and TRBJ2-1, with 13 bases lining up with TRBD2. Germline CDR1 and CDR2: SGHRS and YFSETQ. The CDR3 contains 18 residues. J was trimmed by 0 bases and V by 4 bases; bases with no gene match: 7. The DNA for the CDR3 is TGCGCCAGCAGCCTTCCTAGGACTAGCGGGAGCTCCTACAATGAGCAGTTCTTC. It translates to CASSLPRTSGSSYNEQFF.

This clone was seen a single time. DNA for the CDR3: TGTGCCAGCAGTGACTCACCAGGGTTAGTGCAGTATTTT. Protein product: CASSDSPGLVQYF. The chain carries TRBV6-4 and TRBJ2-3, with D perhaps matching TRBD1 (5 bases). The CDR3 is made up of 13 amino acids. Germline-derived CDR1 and CDR2 are MRHNA and SNTAGT. V was clipped by 0 bases and J by 11 bases, with 12 bases between them.

The V gene is TRBV18, the J gene TRBJ1-1; unclear D gene. The CDR3 consists of 14 residues. Germline assignment: CDR1 KGHSH and CDR2 LQKENI. V gave up 3 bases and J gave up 0 bases, with 8 bases separating them. The CDR3 loop reads CASSPSNLNTEAFF. CDR3 DNA sequence: TGTGCCAGCTCACCCTCGAACTTGAACACTGAAGCTTTCTTT.

The V and J genes are TRBV19 and TRBJ2-7, with D possibly being TRBD1 (5 bases). CDR3 length: 14 amino acids. Trimming removed 1 base from V and 5 bases from J, with 12 bases in between. Germline lookup yields CDR1 LNHDA and CDR2 SQIVND (reference sequence). The CDR3 loop is CASSIGPGRNEQYF. As DNA, the CDR3 is TGTGCCAGTAGTATAGGGCCAGGGCGGAACGAGCAGTACTTC.

Only a few counts were recorded for this clone. The chain carries TRBV2 and TRBJ2-7; possibly TRBD1 for D (7 bases). Deletions cut 5 bases from V and 6 bases from J, with 20 bases between. The CDR3 covers 15 residues. CDR1 SNHLY and CDR2 FYNNEI come from the germline V gene. In nucleotides, the CDR3 is TGTGCCAGCAGTCTGGAGGGGGCGGAAGGAGGCGAGCAGTACTTC. Its translation is CASSLEGAEGGEQYF.

There are many counts of this clone. This chain connects TRBV19 to TRBJ1-3; possibly TRBD1 for D (5 bases). V lost 5 bases, J lost 0 bases, and 14 bases lay in between. Germline loops: CDR1 LNHDA, CDR2 SQIVND (reference sequence). This CDR3 is 16 amino acids long. CDR3 sequence (DNA): TGTGCCAGTAGTCCACAGGTGAGAGGCTCTGGAAACACCATATATTTT. This sequence encodes CASSPQVRGSGNTIYF.

This chain links TRBV19 with TRBJ2-3, with D perhaps TRBD1 (5 bases). There are 14 residues in the CDR3. The V end lost 9 bases, the J end lost 1 base, and 14 bases lay between the germline ends. The germline V gene has CDR1 LNHDA and CDR2 SQIVND (reference sequence). The CDR3 reads CASSFTGRTDTQYF. CDR3 in DNA: TGTGCCAGCTCTTTTACAGGTCGCACAGATACGCAGTATTTT.

The chain couples TRBV15 to TRBJ2-1; 7 positions match TRBD2. CDR1 and CDR2 from the germline V gene are LNHNV and YYDKDF (reference sequence). This CDR3 spans 16 amino acids. Unmatched junction bases numbered 12, after V lost 4 bases and J lost 6 bases. CDR3 nucleotides: TGTGCCACCAGCATCCTCGGAAGTGGGAGGGGCAATGAGCAGTTCTTC. Its translation: CATSILGSGRGNEQFF.

The chain combines TRBV28 with TRBJ1-3; D call uncertain. Trimming took 1 base from V and 1 from J, leaving 8 bases between them. This CDR3 is built from 15 residues. Germline V gene lookup returns CDR1 MDHEN and CDR2 SYDVKM. DNA for the CDR3: TGTGCCAGCAGTTTATATGGCTTTTCTGGAAACACCATATATTTT. Translation: CASSLYGFSGNTIYF.

The gene calls are TRBV28 and TRBJ1-6, with 9 nucleotides matching TRBD1. V was pared by 3 bases and J by 7 bases, with 4 bases of the junction left unmatched. This CDR3 has 15 amino acids. Germline CDR1 and CDR2: MDHEN and SYDVKM. The CDR3 DNA is TGTGCCAGCAGTTTCACGACAGGGGGGAATTCACCCCTCCACTTT. It is translated as CASSFTTGGNSPLHF.

The chain recombines TRBV6-5 with TRBJ2-7, with 8 bases aligning to TRBD2. The CDR3 has 14 residues. V gave up 4 bases and J gave up 5 bases; unmatched junction bases: 7. The germline gives CDR1 MNHEY, CDR2 SVGAGI. The CDR3 coding sequence is TGTGCCAGCAGTTCCAGACTAGCGAGGGACGAGCAGTACTTC. This gives the protein CASSSRLARDEQYF.

The chain joins TRBV28 to TRBJ2-1, with D maybe TRBD1 (7 bases). Germline V gene lookup returns CDR1 MDHEN and CDR2 SYDVKM. The ends were cut back, 5 bases at V and 0 bases at J, with 11 bases in the middle. CDR3 length: 15 amino acids. The CDR3 is CASSQGGSSYNEQFF. CDR3 nucleotide sequence: TGTGCCAGCAGTCAGGGGGGAAGCTCCTACAATGAGCAGTTCTTC.

This chain joins TRBV30 and TRBJ1-2; D uncertain. Germline CDR1 reads GTSNPN; CDR2 reads SVGIG (reference sequence). Trimming took off 4 bases at V and 4 bases at J, with 16 bases between the two ends. The CDR3 contains 14 residues. This CDR3 is CAWKNKHPPYGYTF. DNA for the CDR3: TGTGCCTGGAAAAATAAGCACCCCCCCTATGGCTACACCTTC.

In this sample, this clone turned up once. This chain uses TRBV9 with TRBJ2-5; 10 nucleotides line up with TRBD2. The germline V gene encodes CDR1 SGDLS and CDR2 YYNGEE. There are 17 residues in the CDR3. J lost 1 base, V lost 0 bases, and 6 bases had no gene match. The CDR3 spells CASSVGAVAGGQETQYF. Written as DNA, the CDR3 is TGTGCCAGCAGCGTAGGAGCGGTAGCGGGAGGCCAAGAGACCCAGTACTTC.